This record looks at one T cell receptor (beta chain) sequence and its context. With V trimmed by 1 base and J by 5 bases, 14 bases remained unmatched. The germline CDR1 and CDR2 sequences are MGHRA and YSYEKL. This CDR3 has 18 residues. This entry comes from a study of blood T cell repertoires in COVID-19. Seattle-derived patients entered the study during active infection and were followed longitudinally. Only in-frame clones appear in the TCRdb table, and some are missing; sequencing was by immunoSEQ multiplex PCR. The table records approximately 440,000 clones, about 91% of them present only once. The V and J genes are TRBV4-1 and TRBJ2-7, with 10 bases identical to TRBD2. The specimen sequenced was peripheral blood. The sequence came from a woman aged 50 to 60 with COVID-19, enrolled during active disease. For the CDR3, the DNA is TGCGCCAGCAGCCAAGTGGTTAGTCTGAGCGGGGGGGCCAACGAGCAGTACTTC. Residues: CASSQVVSLSGGANEQYF.